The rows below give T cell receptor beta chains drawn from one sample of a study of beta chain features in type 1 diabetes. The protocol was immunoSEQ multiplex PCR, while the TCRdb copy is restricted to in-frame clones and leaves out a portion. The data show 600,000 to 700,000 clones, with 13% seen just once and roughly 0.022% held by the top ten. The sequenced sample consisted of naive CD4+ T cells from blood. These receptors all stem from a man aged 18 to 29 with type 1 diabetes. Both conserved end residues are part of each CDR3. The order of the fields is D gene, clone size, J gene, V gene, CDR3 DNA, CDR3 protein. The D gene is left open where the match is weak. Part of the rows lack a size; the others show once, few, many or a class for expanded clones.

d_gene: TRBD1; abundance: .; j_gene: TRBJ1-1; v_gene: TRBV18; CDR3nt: TGTGCCAGCTCAGAGGGACAGGGGGCCTTTGGCACTGAAGCTTTCTTT; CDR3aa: CASSEGQGAFGTEAFF
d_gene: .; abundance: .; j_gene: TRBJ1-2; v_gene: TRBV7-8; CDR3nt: TGTGCCAGCAGCTTAGTTCCGGACGGAATTAACTATGGCTACACCTTC; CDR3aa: CASSLVPDGINYGYTF
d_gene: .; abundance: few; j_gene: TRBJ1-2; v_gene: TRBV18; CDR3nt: TGTGCCAGCTCATCCACCGGCCAGGGTGACTATGGCTACACCTTC; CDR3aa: CASSSTGQGDYGYTF
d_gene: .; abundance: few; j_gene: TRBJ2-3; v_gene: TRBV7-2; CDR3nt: TGTGCCAGCACCTCCGGCCTTTTCACAGATACGCAGTATTTT; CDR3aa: CASTSGLFTDTQYF
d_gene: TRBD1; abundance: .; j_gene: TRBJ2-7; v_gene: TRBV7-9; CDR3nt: TGTGCCAGCAGTCCTATGGGGACAGGGTTCAACGAGCAGTACTTC; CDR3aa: CASSPMGTGFNEQYF
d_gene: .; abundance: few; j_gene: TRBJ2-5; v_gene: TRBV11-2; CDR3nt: TGTGCCAGCAGCTTAGATTCCTGGTACTACGAAGAGACCCAGTACTTC; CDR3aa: CASSLDSWYYEETQYF
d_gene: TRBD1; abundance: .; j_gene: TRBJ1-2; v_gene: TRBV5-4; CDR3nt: TGTGCCAGCAGCTTGGGGACAGGGACTAACTATGGCTACACCTTC; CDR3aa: CASSLGTGTNYGYTF
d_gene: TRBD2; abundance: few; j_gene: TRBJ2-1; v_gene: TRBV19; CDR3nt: TGTGCCAGTACCCTTAGCGGGCCGAGCTCCTACAATGAGCAGTTCTTC; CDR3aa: CASTLSGPSSYNEQFF
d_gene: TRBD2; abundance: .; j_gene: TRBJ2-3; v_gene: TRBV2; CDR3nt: TGTGCCGGCAAACGGACTAGCGGGGCCACAGATACGCAGTATTTT; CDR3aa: CAGKRTSGATDTQYF
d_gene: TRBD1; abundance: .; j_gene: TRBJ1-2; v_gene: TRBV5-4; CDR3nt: TGTGCCAGCAGCTTGGGACAGGGGGACTACTATGGCTACACCTTC; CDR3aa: CASSLGQGDYYGYTF
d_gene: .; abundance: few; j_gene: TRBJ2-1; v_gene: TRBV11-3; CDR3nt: TGTGCCAGCAGCCTAGCGAGCTCCTACAATGAGCAGTTCTTC; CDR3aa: CASSLASSYNEQFF
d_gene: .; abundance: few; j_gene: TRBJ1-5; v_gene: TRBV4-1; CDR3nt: TGCGCCAGCAGCCCGCACCCAGCCGAGCAGCCCCAGCATTTT; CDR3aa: CASSPHPAEQPQHF
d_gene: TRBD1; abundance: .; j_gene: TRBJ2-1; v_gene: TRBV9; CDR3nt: TGTGCCAGCAGCGTCTCCGGGACAGGGGCCGCGGGTGAGCAGTTCTTC; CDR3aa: CASSVSGTGAAGEQFF
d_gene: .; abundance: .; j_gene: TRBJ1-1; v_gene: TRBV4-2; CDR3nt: TGTGCCAGCAGCCAAGAAGGACACCAGAACACTGAAGCTTTCTTT; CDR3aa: CASSQEGHQNTEAFF
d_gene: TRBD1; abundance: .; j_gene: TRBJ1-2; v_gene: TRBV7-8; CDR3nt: TGTGCCAGCAGCTTGGGACAGGGCACCACTAACTATGGCTACACCTTC; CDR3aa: CASSLGQGTTNYGYTF
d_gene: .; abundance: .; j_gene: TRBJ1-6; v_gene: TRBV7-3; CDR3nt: TGTGCCAGCAGCTTAGCAGGGGAGGCGTCACCCCTCCACTTT; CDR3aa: CASSLAGEASPLHF
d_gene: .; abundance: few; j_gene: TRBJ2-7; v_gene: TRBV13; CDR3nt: TGTGCCAGCAGCTTAACAGGGAAGGTACCCTACGAGCAGTACTTC; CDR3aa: CASSLTGKVPYEQYF
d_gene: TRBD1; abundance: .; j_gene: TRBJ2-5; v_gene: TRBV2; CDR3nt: TGTGCCAGCAGTGAATTTCAGGGGGTAGAGACCCAGTACTTC; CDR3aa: CASSEFQGVETQYF
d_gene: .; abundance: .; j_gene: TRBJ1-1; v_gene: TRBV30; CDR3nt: TGTGCCTGGATCCATTCGGCGGCGAACACTGAAGCTTTCTTT; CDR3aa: CAWIHSAANTEAFF
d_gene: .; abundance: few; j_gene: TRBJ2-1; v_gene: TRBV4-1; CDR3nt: TGCGCCAGCAGCCACAATTGGGACTCCTACAATGAGCAGTTCTTC; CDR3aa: CASSHNWDSYNEQFF
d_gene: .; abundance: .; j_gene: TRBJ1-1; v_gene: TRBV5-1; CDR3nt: TGCGCCAGCAGCTTGCCACAGGGGAACACTGAAGCTTTCTTT; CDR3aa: CASSLPQGNTEAFF
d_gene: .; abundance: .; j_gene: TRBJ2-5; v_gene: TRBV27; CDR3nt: TGTGCCAGCCGATTTGGCGGACAAGAGACCCAGTACTTC; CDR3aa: CASRFGGQETQYF
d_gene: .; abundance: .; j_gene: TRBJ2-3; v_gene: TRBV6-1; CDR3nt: TGTGCCAGCAGTGAATCCGGGGCTGCAGATACGCAGTATTTT; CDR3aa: CASSESGAADTQYF